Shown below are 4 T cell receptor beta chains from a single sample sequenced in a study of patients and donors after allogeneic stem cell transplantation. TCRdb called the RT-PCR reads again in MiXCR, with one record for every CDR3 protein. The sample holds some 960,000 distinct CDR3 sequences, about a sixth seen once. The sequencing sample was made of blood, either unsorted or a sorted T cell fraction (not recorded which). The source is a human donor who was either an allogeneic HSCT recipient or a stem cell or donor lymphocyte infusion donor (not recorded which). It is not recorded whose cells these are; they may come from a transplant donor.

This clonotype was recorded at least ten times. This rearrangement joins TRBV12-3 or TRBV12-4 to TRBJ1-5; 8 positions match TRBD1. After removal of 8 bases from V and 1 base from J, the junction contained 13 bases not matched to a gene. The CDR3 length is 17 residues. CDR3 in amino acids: CASGPGQGYVSNQPQHF. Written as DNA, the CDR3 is TGTGCCAGCGGACCCGGACAGGGATATGTGAGCAATCAGCCCCAGCATTTT.

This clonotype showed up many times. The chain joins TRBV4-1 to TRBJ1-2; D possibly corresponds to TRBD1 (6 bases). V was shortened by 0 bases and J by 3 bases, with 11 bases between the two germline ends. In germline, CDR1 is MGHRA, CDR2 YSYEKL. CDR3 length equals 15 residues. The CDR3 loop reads CASSQDTGGHYGYTF. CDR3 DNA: TGCGCCAGCAGCCAAGATACTGGGGGCCACTATGGCTACACCTTC.

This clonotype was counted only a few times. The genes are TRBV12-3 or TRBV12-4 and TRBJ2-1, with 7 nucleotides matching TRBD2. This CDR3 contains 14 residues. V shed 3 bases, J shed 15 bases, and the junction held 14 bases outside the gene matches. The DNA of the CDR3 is TGTGCCAGCAGTTTCTCGGGTAGTAGGGAGGGGAGGTTCTTC. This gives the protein CASSFSGSREGRFF.

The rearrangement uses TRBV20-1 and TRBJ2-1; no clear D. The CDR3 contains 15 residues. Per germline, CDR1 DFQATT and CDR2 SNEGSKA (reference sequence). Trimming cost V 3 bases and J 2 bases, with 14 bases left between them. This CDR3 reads CSARLSQKTYNEQFF. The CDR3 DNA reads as TGCAGTGCTAGGCTTTCACAGAAGACCTACAATGAGCAGTTCTTC.